This TCR beta chain is from a study of cytomegalovirus exposure and HLA in healthy donors. Using immunoSEQ multiplex PCR, the repertoire was profiled, and TCRdb retains in-frame clones only, with some absent. The sample carries 200,000 to 250,000 clones, over 70% recorded once. CDR1 GTSNPN and CDR2 SVGIG come from the germline V gene (reference sequence). V gave up 1 base and J gave up 1 base, with 13 bases separating them. This CDR3 contains 15 residues. The donors were members of the validation cohort comprising some 130 subjects, separate from the approximately 700-subject first cohort. Study results and limitations: Diagnosis of cytomegalovirus status made by the classifier reportedly showed high specificity and sensitivity. Confirmation was obtained in vitro that three CMV-associated chains are specific for CMV antigens. Cytomegalovirus-associated status was assigned to approximately 160 TCR beta chains.

In regard to this clone: Its specificity is unknown.

This chain uses TRBV30 with TRBJ1-2, with D unclear. The TCR was taken from a young woman in good health and CMV-seropositive. The sequencing input was PBMCs. The CDR3 here is CAWSGPATFNYGYTF. CDR3 DNA: TGTGCCTGGAGTGGTCCGGCGACTTTTAACTATGGCTACACCTTC.